The 8 T cell receptor beta chains reported below all come from one sample, sequenced in a study of naive and memory T cell subsets. An oligonucleotide containing a UMI was ligated to the 3' end of TCR cDNA. Ligated cDNA underwent four rounds of PCR with nested alpha and beta constant region primers and SP2. TCRdb re-analysed the 5' RACE reads in MiXCR, keeping a single row per CDR3 protein. The data show 45,000 to 55,000 distinct CDR3 sequences, approximately 4.5% seen once. These receptors originate from a female donor in good health.

This clonotype was counted at least ten times. The gene calls are TRBV28 and TRBJ2-1; possibly TRBD2 for D (5 bases). Germline assignment: CDR1 MDHEN and CDR2 SYDVKM. The length of the CDR3 is 16 residues. V was clipped by 7 bases and J by 0 bases, with 16 bases between them. The CDR3 protein is CASKIISGSSYNEQFF. CDR3 in DNA: TGTGCCAGCAAGATTATAAGCGGCAGCTCCTACAATGAGCAGTTCTTC.

This clonotype was counted at least ten times. The V call is TRBV20-1, the J call TRBJ2-7, with 13 bases lining up with TRBD2. The CDR3 is 16 residues long. Per the germline V gene, CDR1 is DFQATT and CDR2 is SNEGSKA (reference sequence). The ends lost 5 bases at V and 5 bases at J; junction bases unmatched: 12. The CDR3 nucleotides are TGCAGTGCTGCGTACAACAAAGGACTAGCGGGAGACGAGCAGTACTTC. Protein: CSAAYNKGLAGDEQYF.

In this sample, this clonotype turned up many times. This chain uses TRBV5-4 with TRBJ2-5; D gene ambiguous. This CDR3 spans 14 amino acids. CDR1 and CDR2 from the germline V gene are SGHNT and YYREEE (reference sequence). The V gene lost 4 bases and the J gene lost 3 bases, with 13 bases spanning the gap. The CDR3 nucleotides are TGTGCCAGCAGCCCATTGGATACCGAAGAGACCCAGTACTTC. Its translation is CASSPLDTEETQYF.

This clonotype was detected ten times or more. The CDR3 region is CASSLLGRTDTQYF. CDR3 nucleotide sequence: TGTGCCAGCAGCTTACTGGGGCGCACAGATACGCAGTATTTT. The chain joins TRBV7-3 to TRBJ2-3, with D possibly TRBD1 on 5 matching bases. V lost 2 bases and J 1 base, leaving 7 bases between the germline ends. The germline gives CDR1 SGHTA, CDR2 FQGTGA. This CDR3 region has 14 residues.

This clonotype has a count of ten or more. The CDR3 protein is CASSQGSGSNGELFF. The CDR3 bases are TGCGCCAGCAGCCAAGGTAGCGGGAGCAACGGGGAGCTGTTTTTT. This chain joins TRBV4-1 and TRBJ2-2; 9 bases are a match to TRBD2. CDR1 and CDR2 from the germline V gene are MGHRA and YSYEKL. V lost 1 base, J lost 7 bases, and 4 bases stayed unmatched. CDR3 length equals 15 residues.

This clonotype was detected ten times or more. The chain couples TRBV11-1 to TRBJ2-3; D remains ambiguous. The CDR3 is 13 residues long. V was trimmed by 4 bases and J by 5 bases, leaving 10 bases between them. CDR1 is SGHAT and CDR2 is FQDESV in the germline V gene (reference sequence). CDR3 residues: CASSSQMRDTQYF. The CDR3 DNA reads TGTGCCAGCAGCTCCCAAATGCGAGATACGCAGTATTTT.

This clonotype was seen repeatedly, ten times or more. V gene TRBV5-1 combines with J gene TRBJ1-1; 10 nucleotides line up with TRBD1. The CDR3 has 14 residues. CDR1 is SGHRS, CDR2 YFSETQ, per germline. V dropped 5 bases and J dropped 6; count of bases not matched to a gene: 7. In DNA, the CDR3 is TGCGCCAGCAGACCGGGACAGGGGATGCCTGAAGCTTTCTTT. Protein: CASRPGQGMPEAFF.

The V call is TRBV18, the J call TRBJ2-1, with TRBD2 identical over 8 bases. The CDR3 covers 12 residues. The V segment lost 6 bases and the J segment 10 bases; nucleotides outside the gene matches: 5. Germline V gives CDR1 KGHSH, CDR2 LQKENI. For the CDR3, the DNA is TGTGCCAGCTCTAAAGAGCGGGAGGAGCAGTTCTTC. It translates to CASSKEREEQFF.